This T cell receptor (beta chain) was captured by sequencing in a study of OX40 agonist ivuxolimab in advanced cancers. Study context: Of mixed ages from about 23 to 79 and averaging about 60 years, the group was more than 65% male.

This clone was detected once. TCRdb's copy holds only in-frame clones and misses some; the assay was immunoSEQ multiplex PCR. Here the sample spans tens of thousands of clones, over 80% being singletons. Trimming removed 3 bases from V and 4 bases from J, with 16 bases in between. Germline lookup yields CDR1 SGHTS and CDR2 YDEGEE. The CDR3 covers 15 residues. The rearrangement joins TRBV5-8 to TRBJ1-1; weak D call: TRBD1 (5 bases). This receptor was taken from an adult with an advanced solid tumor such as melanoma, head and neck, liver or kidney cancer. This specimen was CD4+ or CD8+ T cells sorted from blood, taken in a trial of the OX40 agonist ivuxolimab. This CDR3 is CASSSLGREGTEAFF. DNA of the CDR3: TGTGCCAGCAGCTCACTAGGCAGGGAAGGCACTGAAGCTTTCTTT.